This T cell receptor (beta chain) was profiled in a study of blood T cell repertoires in COVID-19. Whole-study context: Some COVID-19 samples were acute and others convalescent; all came from the United States, Italy and Spain.

The CDR3 spans 15 residues. In germline, CDR1 is SGDLS, CDR2 YYNGEE. Germline trimming cut 4 bases from V and 6 bases from J; bases unmatched to any gene: 9. Per the original methods: The authors estimated nucleated cell counts from reference gene primer amplification. Sequencing used immunoSEQ multiplex PCR; TCRdb keeps in-frame clones, though not all of them. V and J calls and clone size are given by that table; D and trimming were obtained from the DNA. This repertoire shows 8,800 or so clones, about 90% found once; its top ten account for 7.5% to 10%. What was sequenced was peripheral blood. The J gene is TRBJ2-2, the V gene TRBV9; 7 bases align to TRBD1. This TCR derives from a human donor in a cohort sampled during active COVID-19. The CDR3 protein is CASSPRDRHSGELFF. The CDR3 coding sequence is TGTGCCAGCAGCCCCCGGGACAGACATTCCGGGGAGCTGTTTTTT.